These 22 T cell receptor beta chains share one sample of origin, sequenced in a study of CD8+CD57+ T cells in acquired aplastic anemia. TCR beta VDJ and CDR3 profiles were obtained from a genomic DNA template. From the reads, TCRdb called clonotypes with MiXCR, one entry per CDR3 protein. The sample includes roughly 180,000 distinct CDR3 sequences, 55% to 70% of them seen just once. Specimen: sorted CD4+, CD8+, or CD8+CD57+ T cells (not recorded which) from PBMCs. The receptors derive from a human donor with severe aplastic anemia or a healthy control (not recorded which).

The chain employs TRBV19 and TRBJ1-1, with a tentative D call TRBD1 (6 bases). Deletions cut 7 bases from V and 0 bases from J, with 18 bases between. In germline, CDR1 is LNHDA, CDR2 SQIVND (reference sequence). The CDR3 length is 16 residues. CDR3 coding DNA: TGTGCCAGTAAGGGGGGGGCGGGAGTCATGAACACTGAAGCTTTCTTT. Its protein product is CASKGGAGVMNTEAFF.

This chain links TRBV4-1 with TRBJ1-1; D is undetermined. Germline assignment: CDR1 MGHRA and CDR2 YSYEKL. With 0 bases removed from V and 3 bases from J, the gap between germline ends came to 11 bases. The CDR3 is made up of 15 amino acids. This CDR3 reads CASSQDQASDTEAFF. The CDR3 DNA reads TGCGCCAGCAGCCAAGATCAGGCCAGTGACACTGAAGCTTTCTTT.

This clonotype showed up just a few times. The CDR3 nucleotides read TGTGCCAGCAGCAATTCCGGGACTAGCGGGAGTCATGAGCAGTTCTTC. Amino acid sequence: CASSNSGTSGSHEQFF. The V gene is TRBV7-2, the J gene TRBJ2-1; 14 nucleotides agree with TRBD2. From germline, CDR1 is SGHTA and CDR2 FQGNSA. The CDR3 is 16 amino acids. V was pared by 5 bases and J by 8 bases, with 8 bases of the junction left unmatched.

The chain uses TRBV2 and TRBJ1-6; 9 nucleotides match TRBD1. V lost 7 bases to trimming and J lost 8 bases; unmatched junction nucleotides: 6. In germline, CDR1 is SNHLY, CDR2 FYNNEI. CDR3 length: 14 residues. CDR3 sequence reads: CASTYDRGDSPLHF. CDR3 coding DNA: TGTGCCAGCACCTATGACAGGGGGGATTCACCCCTCCACTTT.

For this clonotype: An end of the junction does not agree with germline; a read error may underlie this. The chain has TRBV5-1 and TRBJ1-2, with D maybe TRBD1 (5 bases). The length of the CDR3 is 11 residues. The V gene's germline CDR1 is SGHRS and CDR2 YFSETQ. The CDR3 region is CASDSGYGYTF. CDR3 nucleotide sequence: TGTGCCAGCGACAGTGGCTATGGCTACACCTTC. Complete variable domain (other parts from reference TRBV5-1 and TRBJ1-2): KAGVTQTPRYLIKTRGQQVTLSCSPISGHRSVSWYQQTPGQGLQFLFEYFSETQRNKGNFPGRFSGRQFSNSRSEMNVSTLELGDSALYLCASDSGYGYTFGSGTRLTVV.

This clonotype was seen ten or more times. J is TRBJ1-5 and V is TRBV12-3 or TRBV12-4; D gene unclear. This CDR3 has 15 residues. The V end lost 8 bases, the J end lost 0 bases, and 14 bases lay between the germline ends. The DNA of the CDR3 is TGTGCCAGCTCCTATGACGGGCTTAGCAATCAGCCCCAGCATTTT. This sequence encodes CASSYDGLSNQPQHF.

The chain links TRBV15 to TRBJ1-1; D uncertain. The germline V gene has CDR1 LNHNV and CDR2 YYDKDF (reference sequence). Trimming cost V 3 bases and J 0 bases, with 11 bases left between them. The length of the CDR3 is 15 residues. CDR3: CATSRDRLMNTEAFF. CDR3 in DNA: TGTGCCACCAGCAGGGACCGACTAATGAACACTGAAGCTTTCTTT. The full variable domain, in which reference TRBV15 and TRBJ1-1 provide the parts outside the CDR3, is DAMVIQNPRYQVTQFGKPVTLSCSQTLNHNVMYWYQQKSSQAPKLLFHYYDKDFNNEADTPDNFQSRRPNTSFCFLDIRSPGLGDTAMYLCATSRDRLMNTEAFFGQGTRLTVV.

A note on this clonotype: Just one base apart from a much larger clone, this may be a read error. V is TRBV20-1 and J is TRBJ2-2, with 8 bases matching TRBD1. V dropped 5 bases and J dropped 2; count of bases not matched to a gene: 13. CDR3 length: 17 residues. Germline V gene data show CDR1 as DFQATT and CDR2 as SNEGSKA (reference sequence). CDR3 DNA sequence: TGCAGTGCTCGGGACAGGTCTTCCCTGAAAAACACCGGGGAGCTGTTTTTT. Encoded protein: CSARDRSSLKNTGELFF.

The genes are TRBV7-3 and TRBJ1-5; no reliable D call. CDR1 and CDR2 (germline): SGHTA, FQGTGA. V lost 2 bases to trimming and J lost 1 base, with 6 bases between them. The CDR3 runs 14 residues. The CDR3 region is CASSLVGSNQPQHF. CDR3 nucleotide sequence: TGTGCCAGCAGCTTAGTAGGGAGCAATCAGCCCCAGCATTTT.

The chain carries TRBV11-2 and TRBJ2-7; 9 bases agree with TRBD1. Per the germline V gene, CDR1 is SGHAT and CDR2 is FQNNGV. V was clipped by 6 bases and J by 7 bases; unmatched bases: 13. This CDR3 has 15 amino acids. CDR3 amino acids: CASSSDYRGPGEQYF. The CDR3 DNA reads as TGTGCCAGCAGTTCTGACTACAGGGGGCCCGGGGAGCAGTACTTC.

The V call is TRBV5-1, the J call TRBJ1-6, with D possibly matching TRBD1 (6 bases). V was trimmed by 4 bases and J by 15 bases, leaving 17 bases between them. CDR1 SGHRS and CDR2 YFSETQ come from the germline V gene. CDR3 length: 13 amino acids. The CDR3 DNA follows: TGCGCCAGCAGCCTATACACAGGGTCAGGCCTCCACTTT. Its translation: CASSLYTGSGLHF.

This clonotype has ten or more counts. The chain couples TRBV19 to TRBJ2-2, with 13 bases identical to TRBD2. This CDR3 has 16 amino acids. V lost 1 base and J lost 7; bases outside the gene matches: 3. Germline V lookup: CDR1 LNHDA, CDR2 SQIVND (reference sequence). The DNA of the CDR3 is TGTGCCAGTAGTATAGGACTAGCGGGGGGCCACGGGGAGCTGTTTTTT. Its translation is CASSIGLAGGHGELFF.

A note on this clonotype: This may be a read error: a much more frequent sequence differs by one nucleotide. This sequence joins TRBV6-1 and TRBJ1-1; 7 positions match TRBD1. CDR3 size: 15 residues. From germline, CDR1 is MNHNS and CDR2 SASEGT. CDR3: CASSSGGLMNTEALF. DNA for the CDR3: TGTGCCAGCAGTTCAGGGGGGCTCATGAACACTGAAGCTCTCTTT.

This clonotype was counted between two and nine times. J is TRBJ2-5 and V is TRBV27, with 8 bases identical to TRBD2. Germline V CDR1 and CDR2: MNHEY, SMNVEV (reference sequence). Unmatched junction bases numbered 15, after V lost 4 bases and J lost 5 bases. The CDR3 totals 17 residues. CDR3 DNA: TGTGCCAGCAGTTCCACTAGCGGCCTAGGGTCGGATGAGACCCAGTACTTC. Its protein product is CASSSTSGLGSDETQYF.

The genes are TRBV2 and TRBJ2-1, with D maybe TRBD2 (6 bases). The germline CDR1 and CDR2 sequences are SNHLY and FYNNEI. The length of the CDR3 is 15 residues. Trimming removed 6 bases from V and 9 bases from J, with 21 bases in between. The CDR3 loop is CASRMPGLPLPEQFF. The CDR3 DNA sequence: TGTGCCAGCAGGATGCCGGGACTCCCGTTACCTGAGCAGTTCTTC.

The chain couples TRBV11-2 to TRBJ2-7; D gene unclear. Trimming took off 2 bases at V and 3 bases at J, with 5 bases between the two ends. The germline CDR1 and CDR2 sequences are SGHAT and FQNNGV. The CDR3 is made up of 12 amino acids. CDR3 region: CASSLTDYEQYF. The CDR3 coding sequence is TGTGCCAGCAGCTTAACGGACTACGAGCAGTACTTC.

The chain uses TRBV2 and TRBJ2-1; TRBD2 agrees at 8 bases. Germline values: CDR1 SNHLY, CDR2 FYNNEI. The CDR3 consists of 15 residues. CDR3 in DNA: TGTCCCGGCAGTCTAACGGGGGGGGGGGACAATGAGCAGTTCTTC. This codes for CPGSLTGGGDNEQFF.

Ten or more counts support this clonotype. V and J are TRBV7-9 and TRBJ2-5, with D hard to call. The germline V gene has CDR1 SEHNR and CDR2 FQNEAQ (reference sequence). The CDR3 is made up of 14 amino acids. V was clipped by 5 bases and J by 2 bases, with 12 bases between them. CDR3 sequence reads: CASSPQARQETQYF. The DNA of the CDR3 is TGTGCCAGCAGCCCCCAGGCTCGTCAAGAGACCCAGTACTTC.

Comments on this clonotype: An end of the junction does not agree with germline; a read error may underlie this. The V gene is TRBV5-1, the J gene TRBJ2-7; 7 bases are shared with TRBD1. Germline lookup yields CDR1 SGHRS and CDR2 YFSETQ. CDR3 size: 13 residues. This chain's CDR3 is CASSLVGTDEQHF. The CDR3 coding sequence is TGCGCCAGCAGCTTGGTCGGGACAGACGAGCAGCACTTC. Using reference TRBV5-1 and TRBJ2-7 for the parts outside the CDR3, the full variable domain is KAGVTQTPRYLIKTRGQQVTLSCSPISGHRSVSWYQQTPGQGLQFLFEYFSETQRNKGNFPGRFSGRQFSNSRSEMNVSTLELGDSALYLCASSLVGTDEQHFGPGTRLTVT.

V usage is TRBV20-1 and J usage is TRBJ2-3; TRBD2 matches at 11 bases. Germline V gene sequence: CDR1 DFQATT, CDR2 SNEGSKA (reference sequence). There are 18 residues in the CDR3. Unmatched junction bases numbered 11, after V lost 3 bases and J lost 0 bases. CDR3: CSARTSGEHQTSTDTQYF. The CDR3 DNA is TGCAGTGCTAGGACTAGCGGGGAGCACCAGACTAGCACAGATACGCAGTATTTT.

At least ten counts were recorded for this clonotype. The chain carries TRBV27 and TRBJ2-7, with unresolved D. This CDR3 has 13 residues. Per the germline V gene, CDR1 is MNHEY and CDR2 is SMNVEV (reference sequence). Trimming shortened V by 2 bases and J by 5 bases, and 10 bases separated the two germline ends. The CDR3 coding sequence is TGTGCCAGCAGTTTACGCCAAGGAGACGAGCAGTACTTC. This sequence encodes CASSLRQGDEQYF.

The chain joins TRBV24-1 to TRBJ2-1, with D perhaps given as TRBD1 or TRBD2 (5 bases each). Trimming shortened V by 2 bases and J by 6 bases, and 10 bases separated the two germline ends. The germline V gene has CDR1 KGHDR and CDR2 SFDVKD. CDR3 length: 14 amino acids. CDR3 residues: CATSDSGTTNEQFF. In DNA form, the CDR3 reads TGTGCCACCAGTGATTCCGGGACCACCAATGAGCAGTTCTTC.